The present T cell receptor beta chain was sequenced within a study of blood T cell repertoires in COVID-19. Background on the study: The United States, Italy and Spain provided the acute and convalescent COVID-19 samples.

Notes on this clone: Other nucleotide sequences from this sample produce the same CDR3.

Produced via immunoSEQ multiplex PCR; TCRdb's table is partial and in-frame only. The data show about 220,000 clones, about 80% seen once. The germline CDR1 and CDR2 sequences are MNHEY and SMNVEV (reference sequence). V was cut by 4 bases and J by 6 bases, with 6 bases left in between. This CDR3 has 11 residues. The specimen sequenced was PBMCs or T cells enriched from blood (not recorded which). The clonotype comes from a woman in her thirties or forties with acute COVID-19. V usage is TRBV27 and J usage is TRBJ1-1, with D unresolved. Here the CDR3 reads CASSSGSEAFF. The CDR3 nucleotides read TGTGCCAGCAGTTCAGGTTCTGAAGCTTTCTTT.